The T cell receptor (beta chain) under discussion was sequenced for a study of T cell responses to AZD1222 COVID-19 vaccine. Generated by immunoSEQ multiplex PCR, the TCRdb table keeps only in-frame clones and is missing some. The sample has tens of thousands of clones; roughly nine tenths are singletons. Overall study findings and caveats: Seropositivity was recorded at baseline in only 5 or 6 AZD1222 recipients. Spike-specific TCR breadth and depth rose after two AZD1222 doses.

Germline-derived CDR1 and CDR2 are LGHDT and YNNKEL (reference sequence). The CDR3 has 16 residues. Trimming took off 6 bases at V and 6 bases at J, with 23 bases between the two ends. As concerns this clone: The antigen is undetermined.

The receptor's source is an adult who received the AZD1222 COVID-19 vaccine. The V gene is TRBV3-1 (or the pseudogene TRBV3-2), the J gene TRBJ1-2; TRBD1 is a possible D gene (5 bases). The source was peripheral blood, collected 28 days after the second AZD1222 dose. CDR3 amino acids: CASSGRDGLDRDGYTF. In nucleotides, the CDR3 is TGTGCCAGCAGTGGCCGGGACGGACTAGATAGGGATGGCTACACCTTC.